The present TCR beta chain was sequenced within a study of blood T cell repertoires in COVID-19. Turning to the study itself: Acute and convalescent COVID-19 specimens originated in the United States, Italy and Spain. T cells, B-cell-depleted T cells, or PBMCs supplied cDNA or gDNA.

Source study methods: Amplified reference gene primers provided the basis for estimating nucleated cell counts. Profiling relied on immunoSEQ multiplex PCR, and the TCRdb table lists in-frame clones only, not all of them. V, J and clone size were drawn from that table, and D and trimming were deduced from the DNA. The profile shows tens of thousands of clones, over 80% of them singletons. CDR1 is KGHSH and CDR2 is LQKENI in the germline V gene. V shed 2 bases and J 8 bases; nucleotides not matched to a gene: 5. The CDR3 is made up of 16 amino acids. Material: peripheral blood. This receptor was taken from a man aged 80 or over with active or convalescent COVID-19. The rearrangement joins TRBV18 to TRBJ2-1; TRBD2 agrees at 14 bases. The CDR3 coding sequence is TGTGCCAGCTCACCAAGACTAGCGGGGGGGAGCGATGAGCAGTTCTTC. Amino acid sequence: CASSPRLAGGSDEQFF. Supplemented by reference TRBV18 and TRBJ2-1, the full variable domain reads NAGVMQNPRHLVRRRGQEARLRCSPMKGHSHVYWYRQLPEEGLKFMVYLQKENIIDESGMPKERFSAEFPKEGPSILRIQQVVRGDSAAYFCASSPRLAGGSDEQFFGPGTRLTVL.